Below are 16 T cell receptor beta chains sequenced from a single sample in a study of blood T cell repertoires in COVID-19. Profiled with immunoSEQ multiplex PCR; TCRdb holds only in-frame clones, not every one. The table has around 300,000 clones, 86% seen once. The source material was peripheral blood. The origin of the receptors is a woman aged 25 to 39 with active or convalescent COVID-19.

The chain employs TRBV5-8 and TRBJ1-2, with D unresolved. Trimming cost V 5 bases and J 0 bases, with 8 bases left between them. CDR1 and CDR2 (germline): SGHTS, YDEGEE. The CDR3 sequence is 13 residues long. In DNA form, the CDR3 reads TGTGCCAGCAGGGTTGGGCCTAACTATGGCTACACCTTC. Encoded protein: CASRVGPNYGYTF.

A note on this clone: Different DNA sequences within this sample yield the same CDR3. The chain couples TRBV9 to TRBJ2-7; TRBD2 might be the D (7 bases). This CDR3 is built from 14 residues. Germline V gene data show CDR1 as SGDLS and CDR2 as YYNGEE. Deletions cut 0 bases from V and 3 bases from J, with 10 bases between. For the CDR3, the DNA is TGTGCCAGCAGCGTAGCGGGGGGCGGCTACGAGCAGTACTTC. It is translated as CASSVAGGGYEQYF. The full variable domain, its missing parts supplied by reference TRBV9 and TRBJ2-7, is DSGVTQTPKHLITATGQRVTLRCSPRSGDLSVYWYQQSLDQGLQFLIQYYNGEERAKGNILERFSAQQFPDLHSELNLSSLELGDSALYFCASSVAGGGYEQYFGPGTRLTVT.

This chain connects TRBV11-2 to TRBJ2-1, with 8 bases matching TRBD1. This CDR3 comprises 15 residues. Germline V gene data show CDR1 as SGHAT and CDR2 as FQNNGV. V was clipped by 1 base and J by 8 bases; unmatched bases: 7. This CDR3 is CASSLGTGSGYEQFF. The CDR3 bases are TGTGCCAGCAGCTTAGGGACAGGGTCAGGCTATGAGCAGTTCTTC. The full variable domain, completed using reference TRBV11-2 and TRBJ2-1, is EAGVAQSPRYKIIEKRQSVAFWCNPISGHATLYWYQQILGQGPKLLIQFQNNGVVDDSQLPKDRFSAERLKGVDSTLKIQPAKLEDSAVYLCASSLGTGSGYEQFFGPGTRLTVL.

This clone is a singleton in its sample. The chain has TRBV5-1 and TRBJ2-1, with 10 bases that match TRBD2. CDR3 length equals 17 residues. V lost 1 base and J lost 8; bases outside the gene matches: 12. Germline CDR1 and CDR2: SGHRS and YFSETQ. CDR3 DNA sequence: TGCGCCAGCAGCTTGAATTTAAAGCGGGGGGGCAATGATGAGCAGTTCTTC. It translates to CASSLNLKRGGNDEQFF.

The V gene is TRBV28, the J gene TRBJ1-2, with D uncertain. Germline V lookup: CDR1 MDHEN, CDR2 SYDVKM. The CDR3 covers 14 residues. V lost 8 bases to trimming and J lost 1 base, with 14 bases between them. Written as DNA, the CDR3 is TGTGCCAGCGTTTTGGGAGGACGTAACTATGGCTACACCTTC. Translating it yields CASVLGGRNYGYTF.

CDR3 sequence reads: CASSKGFDQPQHF. The DNA for the CDR3 is TGTGCCAGCAGCAAGGGGTTTGACCAGCCCCAGCATTTT. The chain combines TRBV7-8 with TRBJ1-5; a possible D gene is TRBD1 (5 bases). V dropped 5 bases and J dropped 7 bases, with 12 bases sitting between them. This CDR3 region has 13 residues. Germline-derived CDR1 and CDR2 are SGHVS and FQNEAQ.

The rearrangement links TRBV7-8 to TRBJ2-1; D might be TRBD2 (7 bases). Between the trimmed V and J ends, which lost 5 bases and 4 bases, there was a span of 15 bases. This CDR3 is 15 amino acids long. Germline loops: CDR1 SGHVS, CDR2 FQNEAQ. This chain's CDR3 is CASSALGGLYNEQFF. In nucleotides, the CDR3 is TGTGCCAGCAGCGCCCTCGGGGGGCTGTACAATGAGCAGTTCTTC.

The chain carries TRBV4-1 and TRBJ1-4; D is uncertain. CDR3 length: 19 residues. V was pared by 1 base and J by 0 bases, with 18 bases between. Germline values: CDR1 MGHRA, CDR2 YSYEKL. CDR3 bases: TGCGCCAGCAGCCAAGTCCGGGATCTTCGCGCGGCAACTAATGAAAAACTGTTTTTT. Translation: CASSQVRDLRAATNEKLFF.

Comment on this clone: The junction shows a germline mismatch at one end, possibly a read error. This chain joins TRBV28 and TRBJ1-2; TRBD1 matches at 9 bases. Germline loops: CDR1 MDHEN, CDR2 SYDVKM. The CDR3 runs 14 residues. The CDR3 bases are TGTGCCAGCAGGTGGGACAGGGCCGTACCTTCTTTCTTCTTC. Translating it yields CASRWDRAVPSFFF.

CDR3: CASSYSPGTRGGYTF. CDR3 in DNA: TGTGCCAGCAGTTACTCTCCGGGGACACGGGGAGGCTACACCTTC. The chain joins TRBV6-6 to TRBJ1-2; TRBD1 is a possible D gene (6 bases). Trimming removed 0 bases at V and 8 bases at J, with 16 bases between. This CDR3 is built from 15 residues. The V gene's germline CDR1 is MNHNY and CDR2 SVGAGI (reference sequence).

V and J are TRBV2 and TRBJ1-1; D is undetermined. This CDR3 is built from 17 residues. Trimming took off 1 base at V and 2 bases at J, with 17 bases between the two ends. Germline V gene data show CDR1 as SNHLY and CDR2 as FYNNEI. The CDR3 DNA reads as TGTGCCAGCAGTGAAGAACCGGCAGGTCTGTACAACACTGAAGCTTTCTTT. Its translation: CASSEEPAGLYNTEAFF.

The chain combines TRBV7-2 with TRBJ2-5; 8 bases line up with TRBD2. CDR1 is SGHTA, CDR2 FQGNSA, per germline. V was pared by 4 bases and J by 7 bases, with 11 bases of the junction left unmatched. The length of the CDR3 is 15 residues. In DNA form, the CDR3 reads TGTGCCAGCAGCTCCTCGCCGGGGGGGGGTTGGACCCAGTACTTC. It encodes CASSSSPGGGWTQYF. The whole variable domain, remainder taken from reference TRBV7-2 and TRBJ2-5, is GAGVSQSPSNKVTEKGKDVELRCDPISGHTALYWYRQSLGQGLEFLIYFQGNSAPDKSGLPSDRFSAERTGGSVSTLTIQRTQQEDSAVYLCASSSSPGGGWTQYFGPGTRLLVL.

The genes are TRBV7-9 and TRBJ1-5; 8 bases fit TRBD1. Trimming took 1 base from V and 4 from J; bases not matched to a gene: 6. The CDR3 consists of 16 residues. The germline gives CDR1 SEHNR, CDR2 FQNEAQ (reference sequence). The CDR3 reads CASSLVAGGGNQPQHF. The CDR3, as DNA: TGTGCCAGCAGCTTAGTCGCAGGGGGCGGTAATCAGCCCCAGCATTTT.

This rearrangement joins TRBV9 to TRBJ2-3, with D unresolved. V was clipped by 0 bases and J by 3 bases, with 8 bases between them. Germline CDR1 SGDLS, CDR2 YYNGEE. The CDR3 is 14 residues long. CDR3 loop: CASSVALPTDTQYF. CDR3 DNA: TGTGCCAGCAGCGTAGCTCTTCCGACAGATACGCAGTATTTT.

This clone was picked up one time. This rearrangement joins TRBV5-6 to TRBJ1-5; 10 bases fit TRBD1. With V trimmed by 4 bases and J by 6 bases, 13 bases remained unmatched. Germline V lookup: CDR1 SGHDT, CDR2 YYEEEE. This CDR3 comprises 17 residues. Here the CDR3 reads CASSLRTGGAVGQPQHF. The CDR3 DNA reads as TGTGCCAGCAGCCTCCGGACAGGGGGTGCGGTGGGTCAGCCCCAGCATTTT.

The chain carries TRBV5-6 and TRBJ2-3; 11 bases match TRBD2. Germline CDR1 and CDR2: SGHDT and YYEEEE. This CDR3 has 15 residues. V trimming: 1 base; J trimming: 7 bases; junction bases outside the gene matches: 5. DNA of the CDR3: TGTGCCAGCAGCTTGAGGTTAGCGGGGGGGAATACGCAGTATTTT. This translates into CASSLRLAGGNTQYF. Looking up the rest from reference TRBV5-6 and TRBJ2-3 gives the full variable domain: DAGVTQSPTHLIKTRGQQVTLRCSPKSGHDTVSWYQQALGQGPQFIFQYYEEEERQRGNFPDRFSGHQFPNYSSELNVNALLLGDSALYLCASSLRLAGGNTQYFGPGTRLTVL.